This T cell receptor (beta chain) came from a study of memory CD4+ T cells and cytomegalovirus serostatus. Study-level background: This sample comes from healthy Belgian adults, under 10 CMV seropositive, approximately 23 seronegative.

The sort gate was single viable CD3+CD4+CD8-CD45RO+ cells for memory CD4+ T cells. The V end was cut by 3 bases, the J end by 1 base, with 9 bases between. CDR1 is KGHSH and CDR2 is LQKENI in the germline V gene. CDR3 length equals 14 residues. Details on this clone: Its antigen remains unidentified. Other nucleotide sequences from this sample produce the same CDR3.

Findings of the study overall: Suggested: most of the CMV-linked TCR signature lies in CD4+ memory cells. Median bootstrapped AUC for CMV status was just under 0.97 originally, 0.9 to 0.93 US-trained.

Here immunoSEQ multiplex PCR was the method, and the copy in TCRdb shows in-frame clones only, minus some. The sample has 35,000 to 50,000 clones; 65% to 85% are singletons. The sequencing input was memory CD4+ T cells from blood. This TCR was recovered from an adult in good health and CMV-seronegative. The chain uses TRBV18 and TRBJ1-1, with D unclear. The chain's CDR3 is CASSPRAGNTEAFF. Written as DNA, the CDR3 is TGTGCCAGCTCACCGAGGGCTGGGAACACTGAAGCTTTCTTT.